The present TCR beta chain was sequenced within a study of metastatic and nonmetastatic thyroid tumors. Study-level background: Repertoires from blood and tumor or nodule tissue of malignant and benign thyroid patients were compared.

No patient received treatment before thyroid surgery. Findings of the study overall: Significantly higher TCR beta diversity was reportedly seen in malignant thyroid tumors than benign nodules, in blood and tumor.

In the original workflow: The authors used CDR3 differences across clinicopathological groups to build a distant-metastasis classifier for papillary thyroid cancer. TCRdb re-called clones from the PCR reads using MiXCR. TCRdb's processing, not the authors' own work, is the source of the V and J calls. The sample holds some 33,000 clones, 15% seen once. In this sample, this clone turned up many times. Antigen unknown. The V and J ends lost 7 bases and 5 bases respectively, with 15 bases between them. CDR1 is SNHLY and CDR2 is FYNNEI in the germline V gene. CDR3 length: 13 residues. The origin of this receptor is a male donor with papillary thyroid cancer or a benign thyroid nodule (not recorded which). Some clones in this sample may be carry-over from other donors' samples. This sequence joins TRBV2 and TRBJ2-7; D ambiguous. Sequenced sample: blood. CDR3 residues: CASKPPLKNEQYF. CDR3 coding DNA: TGTGCCAGCAAGCCCCCGTTAAAAAACGAGCAGTACTTC. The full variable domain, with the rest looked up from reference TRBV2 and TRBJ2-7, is EPEVTQTPSHQVTQMGQEVILRCVPISNHLYFYWYRQILGQKVEFLVSFYNNEISEKSEIFDDQFSVERPDGSNFTLKIRSTKLEDSAMYFCASKPPLKNEQYFGPGTRLTVT.